The 14 T cell receptor beta chains listed next were all sequenced from one sample in a study of cytomegalovirus exposure and HLA in healthy donors (dated by TCRdb to the late 2010s). Library preparation was by the immunoSEQ multiplex PCR assay. A mixture of 60 forward primers for TCR Vbeta segments and 13 reverse primers for TCR Jbeta segments was used in the multiplex PCR. TCRdb limited this immuneACCESS table to in-frame rearrangements with V and J called. A share of clones is missing; checked studies link under half to unresolved V genes, and the rest is unexplained. This sample has around 150,000 clones in its table, and more than 60% of those were observed once. The ten largest make up roughly 1.9% of the sample. Sequencing input: PBMCs. The source of these receptors is a male donor in good health and CMV-seronegative.

The chain joins TRBV5-1 to TRBJ2-5, with D possibly TRBD1 on 6 matching bases. The CDR3 spans 16 residues. The V gene lost 0 bases and the J gene lost 1 base, with 13 bases spanning the gap. Germline V CDR1 and CDR2: SGHRS, YFSETQ. The CDR3 spells CASSLATAGAQETQYF. Here the CDR3 DNA reads TGCGCCAGCAGCTTGGCGACGGCAGGGGCCCAAGAGACCCAGTACTTC.

The chain recombines TRBV27 with TRBJ2-7; 8 bases map to TRBD1. CDR3 length: 15 residues. Per germline, CDR1 MNHEY and CDR2 SMNVEV (reference sequence). The V and J ends lost 6 bases and 0 bases, in that order; junction bases with no gene match: 7. CDR3 DNA: TGTGCCAGCAGCCCTGACAGGGGACGCTCCTACGAGCAGTACTTC. Encoded protein: CASSPDRGRSYEQYF.

The CDR3 DNA is TGCGCCAGCAGCCGTGGACTAGCCCCGAGTACGCAGTATTTT. Encoded protein: CASSRGLAPSTQYF. The chain carries TRBV5-1 and TRBJ2-3; 8 positions match TRBD2. Per the germline V gene, CDR1 is SGHRS and CDR2 is YFSETQ. V shed 4 bases and J 8 bases; nucleotides not matched to a gene: 9. This CDR3 is built from 14 residues.

The V gene is TRBV29-1, the J gene TRBJ2-7; 14 bases map to TRBD2. The CDR3 sequence is 16 residues long. The V segment lost 3 bases and the J segment 2 bases; nucleotides outside the gene matches: 6. Looked up from germline, CDR1 is SQVTM and CDR2 is ANQGSEA. CDR3: CSVDGGTSGGPYEQYF. CDR3 DNA: TGCAGCGTTGATGGGGGGACTAGCGGGGGCCCCTACGAGCAGTACTTC.

The chain is built from TRBV2 and TRBJ2-3; 15 bases are a match to TRBD2. Germline values: CDR1 SNHLY, CDR2 FYNNEI. V lost 4 bases to trimming and J lost 8 bases; unmatched junction nucleotides: 4. This CDR3 has 15 amino acids. The CDR3 region has the DNA TGTGCCAGCAGTGGGGGACTAGCGGGGGGAAGTACGCAGTATTTT. This codes for CASSGGLAGGSTQYF.

The chain is built from TRBV13 and TRBJ1-2; 9 bases are a match to TRBD1. The CDR3 covers 14 residues. Looked up from germline, CDR1 is PRHDT and CDR2 is FYEKMQ (reference sequence). J lost 8 bases, V lost 5 bases, and 9 bases had no gene match. DNA for the CDR3: TGTGCCAGCAGCCTACTACAGGGGGCACGGGGCTACACCTTC. Protein product: CASSLLQGARGYTF.

The V gene is TRBV6-1, the J gene TRBJ1-5; no clear D gene. The CDR3 contains 15 residues. Germline loops: CDR1 MNHNS, CDR2 SASEGT. V lost 3 bases to trimming and J lost 0 bases, with 9 bases between them. This CDR3 reads CASSDTGYSNQPQHF. The CDR3 nucleotides are TGTGCCAGCAGTGATACGGGTTATAGCAATCAGCCCCAGCATTTT.

This rearrangement joins TRBV6-5 to TRBJ2-7; a possible D gene is TRBD1 (6 bases). CDR1 MNHEY and CDR2 SVGAGI come from the germline V gene. The CDR3 consists of 13 residues. Trimming shortened V by 2 bases and J by 4 bases, and 9 bases separated the two germline ends. Written as DNA, the CDR3 is TGTGCCAGCAGTTACGGTGGACAGTACGAGCAGTACTTC. The encoded protein is CASSYGGQYEQYF.

This clone was picked up a small number of times. The chain uses TRBV6-5 and TRBJ1-5; D is perhaps TRBD1 (5 bases). Germline-derived CDR1 and CDR2 are MNHEY and SVGAGI. V lost 5 bases to trimming and J lost 2 bases, with 10 bases between them. CDR3 length: 14 residues. The CDR3 loop is CASSRRDGNQPQHF. The CDR3 DNA is TGTGCCAGCAGTCGGAGGGACGGCAATCAGCCCCAGCATTTT.

This clone was counted between two and nine times. The chain links TRBV9 to TRBJ2-6; 9 bases match TRBD2. The V segment lost 0 bases and the J segment 1 base; nucleotides outside the gene matches: 8. The CDR3 is 19 residues long. Germline V gives CDR1 SGDLS, CDR2 YYNGEE. The CDR3 reads CASSVELLAGRSGANVLTF. The CDR3 bases are TGTGCCAGCAGCGTAGAGTTACTAGCGGGTAGATCTGGGGCCAACGTCCTGACTTTC.

The genes are TRBV28 and TRBJ2-7; D is undetermined. This CDR3 is built from 12 residues. Germline loops: CDR1 MDHEN, CDR2 SYDVKM. Trimming left V 7 bases short and J 3 bases short, with 10 bases between. CDR3 amino acids: CASNLNDYEQYF. The DNA of the CDR3 is TGTGCCAGCAACTTGAACGACTACGAGCAGTACTTC.

Concerning this clone itself: This CDR3 is also generated by other DNA sequences in the sample. The V and J genes are TRBV7-2 and TRBJ1-1; no clear D gene. V lost 1 base and J 1 base, leaving 7 bases between the germline ends. Per the germline V gene, CDR1 is SGHTA and CDR2 is FQGNSA. The CDR3 is 14 amino acids. CDR3 coding DNA: TGTGCCAGCAGCTTAGGCTCAGGGAACACTGAAGCTTTCTTT. Protein product: CASSLGSGNTEAFF.

V gene TRBV5-5 combines with J gene TRBJ2-1; TRBD2 matches at 12 bases. The trim removed 4 bases at V and 8 bases at J, leaving 10 bases unmatched. This CDR3 is built from 16 residues. The germline gives CDR1 SGHKS, CDR2 YYEKEE (reference sequence). The CDR3: CASSPISSGGAYEQFF. CDR3 bases: TGTGCCAGCAGCCCGATTTCTAGCGGGGGGGCCTATGAGCAGTTCTTC.

The V gene is TRBV27, the J gene TRBJ2-1, with 13 bases fitting TRBD2. With V trimmed by 5 bases and J by 10 bases, 14 bases remained unmatched. The CDR3 extends over 17 amino acids. CDR1 is MNHEY and CDR2 is SMNVEV in the germline V gene (reference sequence). Written as DNA, the CDR3 is TGTGCCAGCAGTCTCCTAATACTAGCGGGGGGGCCTCGGGAGCAGTTCTTC. Amino acid sequence: CASSLLILAGGPREQFF.